This T cell receptor (beta chain) was obtained from a study of blood T cell repertoires in COVID-19 (dated by TCRdb to about 2020). Broadly, across the study: The collaborator samples originated in the United States, Italy and Spain and spanned the acute and convalescent phases of COVID-19. The material from the prospective study consisted of cDNA or gDNA derived from T cells, B-cell-depleted T cells, or PBMCs. Subjects who had been exposed to COVID-19, were actively infected with it, or had recovered from it provided the deeply sampled blood TCRbeta repertoires that made up the dataset. A freely available public database, intended as a resource for researchers studying the immune response to SARS-CoV-2, is where the repertoires were released. The samples were drawn from two sources: the first 160 participants of the ongoing ImmuneRACE study, and about 1,300 subjects contributed by 6 global collaborators. A de-identified subject ID, COVID-19 status, age in years and sex were almost always included in the sample metadata. HLA class I and class II types, where available, came from metadata supplied by the sample provider rather than from assay-based typing.

The collaborating institutions used their own protocols to collect whole blood in K2EDTA tubes. For TCRbeta analysis, collaborator samples were shipped as frozen whole blood, as isolated PBMCs, or as DNA extracted from either sample type. About this clone: Its recognized antigen is unknown. Base qualities are not provided; no much larger clone lies one nucleotide away.

General conclusions and limits of the study: The amount of clinical and demographic metadata varied by source and participant and was provided uncurated.

Taken from the germline V gene, the CDR1 and CDR2 loops are SGHRS and YFSETQ. V trim: 4 bases; J trim: 6 bases; unmatched bases: 8. From its cysteine to its phenylalanine, the CDR3 spans 15 amino acids. Kept here is only the CDR3 DNA, which spans 45 bases and is read in frame from base 1. TCRbeta CDR3 regions were amplified from genomic DNA using the immunoSEQ Assay, a bias-controlled multiplex PCR. On the authors' methods: The number of nucleated cells in each sample was estimated by amplification of reference gene primers within the assay. To quantify the absolute abundance of each unique TCRbeta CDR3 rearrangement, sequence reads were collapsed and filtered. For each sample, productive Simpson clonality was calculated as the square root of Simpson's diversity index over productive rearrangements. TCRdb retrieved this table from immuneACCESS and kept in-frame rearrangements only. Not all clones are present; in checked studies, unresolved V genes account for under half, and no reason is known for the remainder. V and J calls and clone size are as listed in that table; D and trimming were resolved from the DNA. The sample records about 240,000 clones, 75% to 85% of which are singletons. Of the sample, approximately 4.5% falls within the top ten clones.

The sequence derives from a woman aged 70-85 years with acute or convalescent COVID-19. The chain is encoded by TRBV5-1 joined to TRBJ1-2, with TRBD1 identical over 11 junction bases. Sample: peripheral blood. The CDR3 here reads CASSARTGGLHGYTF. The sequenced DNA is TGCGCCAGCAGCGCACGGACAGGGGGCTTGCATGGCTACACCTTC.